Following are 23 T cell receptor beta chains from one sample sequenced in a study of cytomegalovirus exposure and HLA in healthy donors. PCR amplification relied on 60 Vbeta primers (plus 13 Jbeta primers). Produced via immunoSEQ multiplex PCR; TCRdb's table is partial and in-frame only. The sample has 70,000 or so clones, and its top ten clones hold approximately 2.4%. Sequenced: PBMCs. The receptors shown here come from a female donor in good health and CMV-seropositive.

The chain carries TRBV4-2 and TRBJ1-1; D remains unclear. V gave up 0 bases and J gave up 7 bases, with 12 bases separating them. This CDR3 has 14 residues. CDR1 and CDR2 (germline): LGHNA, YNFKEQ. The DNA of the CDR3 is TGTGCCAGCAGCCAAGAGTGGCAGGCCCGTGAAGCTTTCTTT. Translated: CASSQEWQAREAFF.

This chain connects TRBV28 to TRBJ2-7, with 7 bases lining up with TRBD2. CDR1 MDHEN and CDR2 SYDVKM come from the germline V gene. CDR3 size: 15 residues. V shed 3 bases, J shed 5 bases, and the junction held 10 bases outside the gene matches. In DNA form, the CDR3 reads TGTGCCAGCAGTTTGGATTTGGGGAGGGTCGACGAGCAGTACTTC. Translating gives CASSLDLGRVDEQYF.

The rearrangement uses TRBV7-2 and TRBJ1-1, with D possibly matching TRBD1 (6 bases). Germline V CDR1 and CDR2: SGHTA, FQGNSA. This CDR3 has 15 amino acids. V lost 6 bases and J 5 bases, leaving 19 bases between the germline ends. CDR3 amino acids: CASSSPGGPGTEAFF. CDR3 sequence (DNA): TGTGCCAGCAGTTCGCCCGGGGGGCCGGGGACTGAAGCTTTCTTT.

The V call is TRBV4-3, the J call TRBJ1-2; D unresolved. V lost 0 bases, J lost 0 bases, and 5 bases lay in between. The CDR3 totals 14 residues. In germline, CDR1 is LGHNA, CDR2 YSLEER. The CDR3 spells CASSQESSNYGYTF. The CDR3 DNA reads as TGCGCCAGCAGCCAAGAATCATCTAACTATGGCTACACCTTC.

Here the CDR3 reads CSVEGAADYGYTF. CDR3 DNA: TGCAGCGTTGAAGGCGCGGCCGACTATGGCTACACCTTC. The rearrangement joins TRBV29-1 to TRBJ1-2; no clear D. V dropped 1 base and J dropped 3 bases, with 9 bases sitting between them. Per germline, CDR1 SQVTM and CDR2 ANQGSEA. The CDR3 is made up of 13 amino acids.

The chain carries TRBV6-6 and TRBJ2-7, with D perhaps TRBD2 (6 bases). The V gene lost 2 bases and the J gene lost 1 base, with 9 bases spanning the gap. The CDR3 is 14 residues long. CDR1 is MNHNY and CDR2 is SVGAGI in the germline V gene (reference sequence). The CDR3 sequence: CASSYDGGSYEQYF. The CDR3 bases are TGTGCCAGCAGTTACGACGGGGGTTCCTACGAGCAGTACTTC.

This rearrangement joins TRBV6-5 to TRBJ2-7, with 8 bases that match TRBD2. V shed 8 bases, J shed 6 bases, and the junction held 12 bases outside the gene matches. This CDR3 has 14 residues. CDR1 is MNHEY and CDR2 is SVGAGI in the germline V gene. CDR3 in amino acids: CASVKAGVSPEQYF. The CDR3 DNA reads TGTGCCAGCGTCAAAGCGGGAGTCTCTCCCGAGCAGTACTTC.

The chain couples TRBV7-2 to TRBJ2-3; TRBD2 agrees at 13 bases. This CDR3 has 16 residues. CDR1 is SGHTA, CDR2 FQGNSA, per germline. V trimming: 6 bases; J trimming: 1 base; junction bases outside the gene matches: 4. The CDR3 DNA reads as TGTGCCAGCAGGGATACTAGCGGGAGGGGCACAGATACGCAGTATTTT. This gives the protein CASRDTSGRGTDTQYF.

The chain combines TRBV28 with TRBJ2-5; 8 nucleotides line up with TRBD2. V lost 3 bases to trimming and J lost 5 bases; unmatched junction nucleotides: 2. Germline CDR1 is MDHEN and CDR2 is SYDVKM. CDR3 size: 13 residues. The CDR3 loop reads CASSFGGGETQYF. CDR3 sequence (DNA): TGTGCCAGCAGTTTCGGCGGGGGGGAGACCCAGTACTTC.

The rearrangement joins TRBV7-2 to TRBJ2-7, with 8 bases identical to TRBD1. The CDR3 runs to 14 residues. The germline V gene encodes CDR1 SGHTA and CDR2 FQGNSA. The ends lost 7 bases at V and 4 bases at J; junction bases unmatched: 9. The DNA for the CDR3 is TGTGCCAGCACCTCTGACAGGGGAGCGTACGAGCAGTACTTC. Translation gives CASTSDRGAYEQYF.

The rearrangement uses TRBV7-9 and TRBJ2-3; 8 bases map to TRBD2. The CDR3 is made up of 14 amino acids. The germline gives CDR1 SEHNR, CDR2 FQNEAQ (reference sequence). V dropped 5 bases and J dropped 4; count of bases not matched to a gene: 5. As DNA, the CDR3 is TGTGCCAGCAGCCCGCCGGGAGGGGCAGATACGCAGTATTTT. Amino acid sequence: CASSPPGGADTQYF.

This rearrangement joins TRBV28 to TRBJ1-2; no reliable D call. CDR1 MDHEN and CDR2 SYDVKM come from the germline V gene. The CDR3 has 11 residues. The DNA for the CDR3 is TGTGGTGCTATCTCTAACTATGGCTACACCTTC. It encodes CGAISNYGYTF.

The genes are TRBV9 and TRBJ1-1; D is unresolved. The CDR3 runs 15 residues. Germline CDR1 SGDLS, CDR2 YYNGEE. Between the trimmed V and J ends, which lost 4 bases and 1 base, there was a span of 14 bases. CDR3 DNA: TGTGCCAGCAGCCCAGAGCAGCCGGGGAACACTGAAGCTTTCTTT. Encoded protein: CASSPEQPGNTEAFF.

J is TRBJ1-5 and V is TRBV7-9, with 8 bases matching TRBD1. Germline CDR1 reads SEHNR; CDR2 reads FQNEAQ (reference sequence). This CDR3 has 13 amino acids. The J segment lost 3 bases and the V segment lost 11 bases, leaving 6 bases of the junction unmatched. In nucleotides, the CDR3 is TGTGCCGGGGCACAGGGGGACAATCAGCCCCAGCATTTT. It specifies CAGAQGDNQPQHF.

The genes are TRBV4-3 and TRBJ1-6; maybe TRBD1 (6 bases). This CDR3 has 17 amino acids. CDR1 and CDR2 from the germline V gene are LGHNA and YSLEER. V lost 0 bases and J 7 bases, leaving 16 bases between the germline ends. CDR3: CASSQDSPTGSNSPLHF. CDR3 in DNA: TGCGCCAGCAGCCAAGATTCTCCCACAGGGAGCAATTCACCCCTCCACTTT.

V is TRBV6-1 and J is TRBJ1-6, with D perhaps matching TRBD1 (5 bases). V was shortened by 3 bases and J by 9 bases, with 18 bases between the two germline ends. This CDR3 is built from 16 residues. From germline, CDR1 is MNHNS and CDR2 SASEGT. CDR3 DNA sequence: TGTGCCAGCAGTGACAGGGACTCGGGCCGGGGTTCACCCCTCCACTTT. This codes for CASSDRDSGRGSPLHF.

The V and J genes are TRBV28 and TRBJ1-2; 11 nucleotides line up with TRBD1. Germline values: CDR1 MDHEN, CDR2 SYDVKM. The CDR3 is 15 residues long. V was pared by 3 bases and J by 3 bases, with 3 bases of the junction left unmatched. The CDR3 loop reads CASSFGTGGHYGYTF. The DNA for the CDR3 is TGTGCCAGCAGTTTCGGGACAGGGGGACACTATGGCTACACCTTC.

The CDR3 DNA is TGTGCCAGCACCCCCTCGGGGGGCACTGAAGCTTTCTTT. This sequence encodes CASTPSGGTEAFF. V usage is TRBV6-5 and J usage is TRBJ1-1, with D possibly matching TRBD1 (5 bases). V was trimmed by 7 bases and J by 4 bases, leaving 13 bases between them. The CDR3 spans 13 residues. Per the germline V gene, CDR1 is MNHEY and CDR2 is SVGAGI.

The chain has TRBV7-2 and TRBJ1-1, with D perhaps matching TRBD1 (5 bases). This CDR3 contains 17 residues. V was cut by 5 bases and J by 2 bases, with 21 bases left in between. CDR1 is SGHTA and CDR2 is FQGNSA in the germline V gene. CDR3 bases: TGTGCCAGCAGCGTAGACCGGGGGAGGTGGGTAAACACTGAAGCTTTCTTT. Amino acids: CASSVDRGRWVNTEAFF.

The V gene is TRBV19, the J gene TRBJ2-7; 7 bases agree with TRBD1. The germline gives CDR1 LNHDA, CDR2 SQIVND (reference sequence). The V segment lost 2 bases and the J segment 2 bases; nucleotides outside the gene matches: 6. The CDR3 extends over 15 amino acids. The CDR3 loop is CASSIPRDSAYEQYF. As DNA, the CDR3 is TGTGCCAGTAGTATACCCCGGGACAGCGCCTACGAGCAGTACTTC. The whole variable domain, filled in from reference TRBV19 and TRBJ2-7, reads DGGITQSPKYLFRKEGQNVTLSCEQNLNHDAMYWYRQDPGQGLRLIYYSQIVNDFQKGDIAEGYSVSREKKESFPLTVTSAQKNPTAFYLCASSIPRDSAYEQYFGPGTRLTVT.

V and J are TRBV30 and TRBJ1-1; 8 bases match TRBD1. V dropped 2 bases and J dropped 4; count of bases not matched to a gene: 3. Germline assignment: CDR1 GTSNPN and CDR2 SVGIG (reference sequence). This CDR3 spans 13 amino acids. This CDR3 reads CAWSLQGGTEAFF. The CDR3 DNA sequence: TGTGCCTGGAGTTTACAGGGGGGCACTGAAGCTTTCTTT.

The rearrangement joins TRBV6-1 to TRBJ2-1, with TRBD1 matching over 10 bases. CDR1 and CDR2 (germline): MNHNS, SASEGT. V was pared by 6 bases and J by 5 bases, with 7 bases of the junction left unmatched. CDR3 length equals 15 residues. This chain's CDR3 is CASRSGQGINNEQFF. The CDR3 DNA sequence: TGTGCCAGCAGATCGGGACAGGGGATAAACAATGAGCAGTTCTTC.

CDR3 sequence (DNA): TGTGCCAGCAGTCCGGGGGGAAACACTGAAGCTTTCTTT. This codes for CASSPGGNTEAFF. The V call is TRBV27, the J call TRBJ1-1; TRBD1 is a possible D gene (5 bases). Per the germline V gene, CDR1 is MNHEY and CDR2 is SMNVEV (reference sequence). The V and J ends lost 5 bases and 2 bases respectively, with 9 bases between them. The CDR3 is 13 amino acids.